The rows below give T cell receptor beta chains drawn from one sample of a study of CD8+ T cells in alopecia areata. Using immunoSEQ multiplex PCR, the repertoire was profiled, and TCRdb retains in-frame clones only, with some absent. The table has some 88,000 clones, around 40% seen once. The source was CD8+ T cells sorted from blood, collected at week 24, from a patient treated with tofacitinib. The receptors were gathered from a human donor with alopecia areata. CDR3s include the opening cysteine and the closing phenylalanine or tryptophan. D genes are given only for firm matches. Clone size is shown for a subset of rows, as once, few, many or a class of expanded clone.

clone size: -; J gene: TRBJ2-7; V gene: TRBV9; D gene: -; CDR3 DNA: TGTGCCAGCAGTGCGAACGGCGAGCAGTACTTC; CDR3 protein: CASSANGEQYF
clone size: -; J gene: TRBJ2-7; V gene: TRBV29-1; D gene: -; CDR3 DNA: TGCAGCGTTGAGGTCGCCCTCCGCGAGCAGTACTTC; CDR3 protein: CSVEVALREQYF
clone size: -; J gene: TRBJ2-5; V gene: TRBV29-1; D gene: -; CDR3 DNA: TGCAGCGTTGAAGCCGGGGATCAAGAGACCCAGTACTTC; CDR3 protein: CSVEAGDQETQYF
clone size: -; J gene: TRBJ2-3; V gene: TRBV7-9; D gene: TRBD2; CDR3 DNA: TGTGCCAGCAGCCCCCAGGGAGGGGCTAGCACAGATACGCAGTATTTT; CDR3 protein: CASSPQGGASTDTQYF
clone size: many; J gene: TRBJ2-5; V gene: TRBV6-1; D gene: TRBD2; CDR3 DNA: TGTGCCAGCAGTGAACTAGCGGGAGGCCAAGAGACCCAGTACTTC; CDR3 protein: CASSELAGGQETQYF
clone size: once; J gene: TRBJ2-1; V gene: TRBV30; D gene: TRBD2; CDR3 DNA: TGTGCGTGCACTAGCGACTCCTACAATGAGCAGTTCTTC; CDR3 protein: CACTSDSYNEQFF
clone size: few; J gene: TRBJ1-2; V gene: TRBV2; D gene: TRBD1; CDR3 DNA: TGTGCCAGCAGTTCCGGGACAGCTTTAGTCTATGGCTACACCTTC; CDR3 protein: CASSSGTALVYGYTF
clone size: -; J gene: TRBJ2-7; V gene: TRBV29-1; D gene: -; CDR3 DNA: TGCAGCGTCCGGACCTACGAGCAGTACTTC; CDR3 protein: CSVRTYEQYF
clone size: -; J gene: TRBJ2-1; V gene: TRBV29-1; D gene: TRBD2; CDR3 DNA: TGCAGCGTTGAAGATGAGGGGAGCGGGAGGGCCTACAATGAGCAGTTCTTC; CDR3 protein: CSVEDEGSGRAYNEQFF
clone size: -; J gene: TRBJ2-1; V gene: TRBV27; D gene: -; CDR3 DNA: TGTGCCAGCAGTTTTGCAGGGAAGGCGGGGAAGTCGTTCTTC; CDR3 protein: CASSFAGKAGKSFF
clone size: many; J gene: TRBJ2-1; V gene: TRBV29-1; D gene: -; CDR3 DNA: TGCAGCTTAGCAGGGGTTGAGCAGTTCTTC; CDR3 protein: CSLAGVEQFF
clone size: -; J gene: TRBJ2-5; V gene: TRBV4-3; D gene: -; CDR3 DNA: TGCGCCAGCAGCCTCCACGGACAGAACCAAGAGACCCAGTACTTC; CDR3 protein: CASSLHGQNQETQYF
clone size: -; J gene: TRBJ2-1; V gene: TRBV28; D gene: -; CDR3 DNA: TGTGCCAGCAGTGACATAAGCTATGCGGTGAATGAGCAGTTCTTC; CDR3 protein: CASSDISYAVNEQFF
clone size: -; J gene: TRBJ1-4; V gene: TRBV25-1; D gene: -; CDR3 DNA: TGTGCCAGCAGAAGCCCGGGGACTGGCGAAAAACTGTTTTTT; CDR3 protein: CASRSPGTGEKLFF
clone size: once; J gene: TRBJ1-1; V gene: TRBV27; D gene: -; CDR3 DNA: TGTGCCAGCAGTCCCGGGAACACTGAAGCTTTCTTT; CDR3 protein: CASSPGNTEAFF
clone size: -; J gene: TRBJ2-3; V gene: TRBV7-3; D gene: TRBD2; CDR3 DNA: TGTGCCAGCAGCTTGGGGACTAGCGGGTATGGGCGCGATACGCAGTATTTT; CDR3 protein: CASSLGTSGYGRDTQYF
clone size: -; J gene: TRBJ1-4; V gene: TRBV7-9; D gene: TRBD1; CDR3 DNA: TGTGCCAGCAGTGGACAGGGGGCCGATAATGAAAAACTGTTTTTT; CDR3 protein: CASSGQGADNEKLFF
clone size: -; J gene: TRBJ1-3; V gene: TRBV2; D gene: -; CDR3 DNA: TGTGCCAGCGTAGGGGTAAACTCTGGAAACACCATATATTTT; CDR3 protein: CASVGVNSGNTIYF
clone size: -; J gene: TRBJ2-5; V gene: TRBV27; D gene: -; CDR3 DNA: TGTGCCAGCAGTTTCAGGGGCCAAGAGACCCAGTACTTC; CDR3 protein: CASSFRGQETQYF
clone size: -; J gene: TRBJ2-1; V gene: TRBV7-8; D gene: TRBD2; CDR3 DNA: TGTGCCAGCAGCTTACCTAATGGACTAGCGGGGACAAACAATGAGCAGTTCTTC; CDR3 protein: CASSLPNGLAGTNNEQFF
clone size: -; J gene: TRBJ2-7; V gene: TRBV4-1; D gene: -; CDR3 DNA: TGCGCCAGCAGCCAAGCTCCGGGAGAGGGCTACGAGCAGTACTTC; CDR3 protein: CASSQAPGEGYEQYF
clone size: -; J gene: TRBJ1-5; V gene: TRBV11-2; D gene: -; CDR3 DNA: TGTGCCAGCAGCTTAGAGTTCGGGGGGAAGCAGCCCCAGCATTTT; CDR3 protein: CASSLEFGGKQPQHF
clone size: medium-sized; J gene: TRBJ1-1; V gene: TRBV4-1; D gene: -; CDR3 DNA: TGCGCCAGCAGCCAATTCGCAGGAGAGAACACTGAAGCTTTCTTT; CDR3 protein: CASSQFAGENTEAFF
clone size: many; J gene: TRBJ2-3; V gene: TRBV29-1; D gene: -; CDR3 DNA: TGCAGCCCGATAAGGAGGGGCCTCACAGATACGCAGTATTTT; CDR3 protein: CSPIRRGLTDTQYF
clone size: few; J gene: TRBJ2-1; V gene: TRBV7-9; D gene: -; CDR3 DNA: TGTGCCAGCAGCTTAGCGGGACGCGACAAGGAGCAGTTCTTC; CDR3 protein: CASSLAGRDKEQFF
clone size: few; J gene: TRBJ2-1; V gene: TRBV29-1; D gene: -; CDR3 DNA: TGCAGCGTTGCGACCGGCAATGAGCAGTTCTTC; CDR3 protein: CSVATGNEQFF
clone size: -; J gene: TRBJ2-7; V gene: TRBV30; D gene: TRBD1; CDR3 DNA: TGTGCCTGGAGTGACTCAAGGACAGGGGACTACGAGCAGTACTTC; CDR3 protein: CAWSDSRTGDYEQYF
clone size: -; J gene: TRBJ2-2; V gene: TRBV15; D gene: -; CDR3 DNA: TGTGCCACCAGCAGAGATTGGGTGCGGAGCCCCACCGGGGAGCTGTTTTTT; CDR3 protein: CATSRDWVRSPTGELFF
clone size: -; J gene: TRBJ2-1; V gene: TRBV7-9; D gene: TRBD1; CDR3 DNA: TGTGCCAGCAGCCGGGACAGAGACTACAATGAGCAGTTCTTC; CDR3 protein: CASSRDRDYNEQFF
clone size: -; J gene: TRBJ2-1; V gene: TRBV4-1; D gene: -; CDR3 DNA: TGCGCCAGCAGCCAAGGGGTCAGCTCCTACAATGAGCAGTTCTTC; CDR3 protein: CASSQGVSSYNEQFF
clone size: -; J gene: TRBJ2-1; V gene: TRBV27; D gene: -; CDR3 DNA: TGTGCCAGCAGTTTAACTCGGGGTTCCTACAATGAGCAGTTCTTC; CDR3 protein: CASSLTRGSYNEQFF
clone size: -; J gene: TRBJ1-1; V gene: TRBV6-1; D gene: -; CDR3 DNA: TGTGCCAGCAAACCGACGGATATGAACACTGAAGCTTTCTTT; CDR3 protein: CASKPTDMNTEAFF
clone size: -; J gene: TRBJ2-7; V gene: TRBV2; D gene: -; CDR3 DNA: TGTGCCAGCAGTGAAACAGGCGATTCCTTACCGAGAGTCCCATACGAGCAGTACTTC; CDR3 protein: CASSETGDSLPRVPYEQYF
clone size: few; J gene: TRBJ2-1; V gene: TRBV20-1; D gene: -; CDR3 DNA: TGCAGTGCTAGCTACTACAATGAGCAGTTCTTC; CDR3 protein: CSASYYNEQFF
clone size: -; J gene: TRBJ2-1; V gene: TRBV19; D gene: TRBD2; CDR3 DNA: TGTGCCAGTAGTATTATGCTAGCGGGAGAACAGTTCTTC; CDR3 protein: CASSIMLAGEQFF
clone size: -; J gene: TRBJ2-7; V gene: TRBV27; D gene: -; CDR3 DNA: TGTGCCAGCAGTTTAACCCAGAGAGGGAGCTACGAGCAGTACTTC; CDR3 protein: CASSLTQRGSYEQYF
clone size: -; J gene: TRBJ1-1; V gene: TRBV7-9; D gene: TRBD1; CDR3 DNA: TGTGCCAGCAGCTCGACAGGGGGAAACACTGAAGCTTTCTTT; CDR3 protein: CASSSTGGNTEAFF
clone size: -; J gene: TRBJ2-7; V gene: TRBV4-3; D gene: -; CDR3 DNA: TGCGCCAGCAGCCAAGGCACAGGGTTATTCAACGAGCAGTACTTC; CDR3 protein: CASSQGTGLFNEQYF
clone size: -; J gene: TRBJ2-7; V gene: TRBV2; D gene: TRBD2; CDR3 DNA: TGTGCCAGCAGATTACTAGCGGGAGGGCCTCCGGGCTCCTACGAGCAGTACTTC; CDR3 protein: CASRLLAGGPPGSYEQYF
clone size: -; J gene: TRBJ2-7; V gene: TRBV29-1; D gene: TRBD2; CDR3 DNA: TGCAGCGTTGAAGGCGGGACTAGCGGGAGCTACGAGCAGTACTTC; CDR3 protein: CSVEGGTSGSYEQYF
clone size: -; J gene: TRBJ2-1; V gene: TRBV27; D gene: TRBD2; CDR3 DNA: TGTGCCAGCACCCTGGGACTAGCGGGGGAGCAGTTCTTC; CDR3 protein: CASTLGLAGEQFF
clone size: few; J gene: TRBJ2-7; V gene: TRBV6-5; D gene: -; CDR3 DNA: TGTGCCAGCAGTTACTCCGGCAGGCCCTACGAGCAGTACTTC; CDR3 protein: CASSYSGRPYEQYF
clone size: few; J gene: TRBJ1-2; V gene: TRBV4-1; D gene: -; CDR3 DNA: TGCGCCAGCAGCCAAATAACTAATTCCCTCTATGGCTACACCTTC; CDR3 protein: CASSQITNSLYGYTF
clone size: -; J gene: TRBJ2-7; V gene: TRBV27; D gene: TRBD1; CDR3 DNA: TGTGCCAGCAAAATGAGGCGGGACCAGGACAGGGATTACGAGCAGTACTTC; CDR3 protein: CASKMRRDQDRDYEQYF
clone size: few; J gene: TRBJ2-2; V gene: TRBV6-5; D gene: -; CDR3 DNA: TGTGCCAGCAGTTACTCCAACGGGGAGCTGTTTTTT; CDR3 protein: CASSYSNGELFF
clone size: -; J gene: TRBJ1-5; V gene: TRBV29-1; D gene: TRBD1; CDR3 DNA: TGCAGCCCCTCCAAAGGGGGCAGGCAGCCCCAGCATTTT; CDR3 protein: CSPSKGGRQPQHF
clone size: once; J gene: TRBJ2-5; V gene: TRBV27; D gene: -; CDR3 DNA: TGTGCCAGCATCCTGGGGGAGACCCAGTACTTC; CDR3 protein: CASILGETQYF
clone size: few; J gene: TRBJ1-2; V gene: TRBV15; D gene: -; CDR3 DNA: TGTGCCACCAGCCCGGCCTTCTCCCGCTATGGCTACACCTTC; CDR3 protein: CATSPAFSRYGYTF
clone size: -; J gene: TRBJ2-7; V gene: TRBV6-5; D gene: TRBD2; CDR3 DNA: TGTGCCAGCAGTCCCCGGGACTATCCATACGAGCAGTACTTC; CDR3 protein: CASSPRDYPYEQYF
clone size: -; J gene: TRBJ2-1; V gene: TRBV11-2; D gene: TRBD2; CDR3 DNA: TGTGCCAGCAGCTTGGCTAGCGGGGAGGTTGGTGAGCAGTTCTTC; CDR3 protein: CASSLASGEVGEQFF
clone size: -; J gene: TRBJ2-3; V gene: TRBV9; D gene: -; CDR3 DNA: TGTGCCAGCCGAGGCCAATTCACAGATACGCAGTATTTT; CDR3 protein: CASRGQFTDTQYF
clone size: -; J gene: TRBJ2-7; V gene: TRBV9; D gene: -; CDR3 DNA: TGTGCCAGCAGCGGTGAGACCTACGAGCAGTACTTC; CDR3 protein: CASSGETYEQYF